Below, 6 T cell receptor beta chains from the same sample are listed, as sequenced in a study of blood T cell repertoires in COVID-19. TCRdb's table, derived via immunoSEQ multiplex PCR, lists solely in-frame clones and lacks some. The repertoire includes about 370,000 clones, around 92% of them detected once, and approximately 3% sits in the top ten. The sequencing sample was made of peripheral blood. These receptors were taken from a woman aged 25 to 39 with COVID-19, enrolled during active disease.

V and J are TRBV4-3 and TRBJ2-7; 10 positions match TRBD1. Looked up from germline, CDR1 is LGHNA and CDR2 is YSLEER. The CDR3 spans 15 residues. V shed 6 bases and J 5 bases; nucleotides not matched to a gene: 10. This CDR3 is CASSLAGQGINEQYF. For the CDR3, the DNA is TGCGCCAGCAGTCTGGCGGGACAGGGGATCAACGAGCAGTACTTC.

This clone has just a few counts. CDR3 bases: TGTGCCACCAGTGATTTGACTAGTTCCCCAGATACGCAGTATTTT. Its protein product is CATSDLTSSPDTQYF. The chain is built from TRBV24-1 and TRBJ2-3; a weak D match, TRBD2 (5 bases). Per the germline V gene, CDR1 is KGHDR and CDR2 is SFDVKD. V gave up 0 bases and J gave up 4 bases, with 10 bases separating them. The CDR3 is 15 residues long.

The chain uses TRBV5-6 and TRBJ1-4; D not resolved. The CDR3 covers 12 residues. Trimming took off 5 bases at V and 8 bases at J, with 10 bases between the two ends. Per germline, CDR1 SGHDT and CDR2 YYEEEE. The CDR3 sequence is CASRRVGEKLFF. Here the CDR3 DNA reads TGTGCCAGCAGGAGGGTAGGGGAAAAACTGTTTTTT.

A remark on this clone: At one of its ends the junction is not consistent with the germline gene, which may arise from a read error. The rearrangement uses TRBV4-1 and TRBJ2-1; 9 positions agree with TRBD2. The V gene's germline CDR1 is MGHRA and CDR2 YSYEKL. The CDR3 sequence is 16 residues long. The chain's CDR3 is CASSQTAGTSYYEQFF. DNA of the CDR3: TGCGCCAGCAGCCAGACCGCCGGGACTAGCTACTATGAGCAGTTCTTC.

The V and J genes are TRBV4-3 and TRBJ2-7; D might be TRBD2 (6 bases). The CDR3 length is 14 residues. CDR1 and CDR2 (germline): LGHNA, YSLEER. Trimming pared 3 bases from V and 4 bases from J, leaving 13 bases between. CDR3 loop: CASSQKASAYEQYV. Written as DNA, the CDR3 is TGCGCCAGCAGCCAGAAGGCTAGCGCGTACGAGCAGTACGTC.

As DNA, the CDR3 is TGTGCCAGCAGCCCGAGCGGGAGGAACACCGGGGAGCTGTTTTTT. It yields the protein CASSPSGRNTGELFF. The V call is TRBV11-3, the J call TRBJ2-2; 8 bases line up with TRBD2. This CDR3 is 15 amino acids long. V was pared by 5 bases and J by 1 base, with 3 bases of the junction left unmatched. Germline assignment: CDR1 SGHNT and CDR2 YENEEA.